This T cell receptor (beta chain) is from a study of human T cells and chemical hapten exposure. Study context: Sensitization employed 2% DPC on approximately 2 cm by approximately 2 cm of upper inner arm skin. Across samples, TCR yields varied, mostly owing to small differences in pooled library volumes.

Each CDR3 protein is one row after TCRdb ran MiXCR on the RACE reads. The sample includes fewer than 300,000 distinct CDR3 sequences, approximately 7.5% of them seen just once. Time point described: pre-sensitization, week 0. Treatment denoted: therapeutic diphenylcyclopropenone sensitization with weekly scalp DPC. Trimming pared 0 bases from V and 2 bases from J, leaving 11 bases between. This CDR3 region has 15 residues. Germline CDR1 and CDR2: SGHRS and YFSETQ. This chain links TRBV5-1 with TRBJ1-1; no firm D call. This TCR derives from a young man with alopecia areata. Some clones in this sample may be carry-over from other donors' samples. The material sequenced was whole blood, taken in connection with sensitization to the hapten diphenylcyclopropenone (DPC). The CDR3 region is CASSLARRKNTEAFF. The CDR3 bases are TGCGCCAGCAGCTTGGCCAGGCGGAAAAACACTGAAGCTTTCTTT.